The entry that follows covers one TCR beta chain sequence. Its target is unknown. Looked up from germline, CDR1 is SEHNR and CDR2 is FQNEAQ (reference sequence). The CDR3 has 16 amino acids. V was clipped by 5 bases and J by 0 bases; unmatched bases: 2. The source of the sample is a study of cytomegalovirus exposure and HLA in healthy donors. Study outcomes and limitations: Presence/absence analyses rested on an assumption that sequencing depth was roughly uniform across donors. TCR sequences were mostly rare, though some public TCRs occurred in many donors.

With 60 Vbeta and 13 Jbeta primers, the PCR was carried out. Some clones are missing from TCRdb's copy, which holds only in-frame ones; the method was immunoSEQ multiplex PCR. The sample shows 130,000 or so clones, 77% of them seen only once. The rearrangement uses TRBV7-9 and TRBJ2-1; 12 bases are a match to TRBD2. The sequence came from a male donor in good health and CMV-seropositive. Sequencing input: PBMCs. Written as DNA, the CDR3 is TGTGCCAGCAGCCCGACTAGCGGGAGCTCCTACAATGAGCAGTTCTTC. Translated: CASSPTSGSSYNEQFF.